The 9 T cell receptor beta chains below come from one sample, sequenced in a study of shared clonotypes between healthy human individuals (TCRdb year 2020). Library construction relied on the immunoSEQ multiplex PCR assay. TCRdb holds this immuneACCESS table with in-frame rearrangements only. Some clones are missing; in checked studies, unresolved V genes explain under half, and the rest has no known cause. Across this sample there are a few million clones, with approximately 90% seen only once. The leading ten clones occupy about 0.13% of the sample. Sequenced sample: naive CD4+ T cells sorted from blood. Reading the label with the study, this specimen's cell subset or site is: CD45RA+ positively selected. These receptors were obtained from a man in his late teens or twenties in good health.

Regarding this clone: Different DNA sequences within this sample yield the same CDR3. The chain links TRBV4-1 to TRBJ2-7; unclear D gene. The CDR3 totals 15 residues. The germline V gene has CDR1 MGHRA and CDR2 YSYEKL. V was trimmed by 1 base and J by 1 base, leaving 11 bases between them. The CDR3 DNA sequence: TGCGCCAGCAGCCAAGGGTTGGCAGCATCCTACGAGCAGTACTTC. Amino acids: CASSQGLAASYEQYF.

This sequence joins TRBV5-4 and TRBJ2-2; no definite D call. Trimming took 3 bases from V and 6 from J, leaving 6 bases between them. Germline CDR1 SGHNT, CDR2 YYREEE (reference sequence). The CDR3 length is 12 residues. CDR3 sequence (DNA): TGTGCCAGCAGCTATGGTTCCGGGGAGCTGTTTTTT. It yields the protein CASSYGSGELFF. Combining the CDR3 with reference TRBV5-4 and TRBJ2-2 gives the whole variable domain ETGVTQSPTHLIKTRGQQVTLRCSSQSGHNTVSWYQQALGQGPQFIFQYYREEENGRGNFPPRFSGLQFPNYSSELNVNALELDDSALYLCASSYGSGELFFGEGSRLTVL.

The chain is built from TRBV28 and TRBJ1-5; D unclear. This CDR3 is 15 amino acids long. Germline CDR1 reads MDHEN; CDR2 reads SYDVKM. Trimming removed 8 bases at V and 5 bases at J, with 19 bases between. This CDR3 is CASRTTWGSDQPQHF. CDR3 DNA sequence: TGTGCCAGCCGGACCACCTGGGGTTCGGATCAGCCCCAGCATTTT.

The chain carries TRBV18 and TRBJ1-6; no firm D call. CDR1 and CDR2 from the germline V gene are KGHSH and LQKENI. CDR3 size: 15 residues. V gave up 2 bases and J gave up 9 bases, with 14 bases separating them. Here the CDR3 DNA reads TGTGCCAGCTCACCAGGGTTCAACGCCTTTTCACCCCTCCACTTT. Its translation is CASSPGFNAFSPLHF.

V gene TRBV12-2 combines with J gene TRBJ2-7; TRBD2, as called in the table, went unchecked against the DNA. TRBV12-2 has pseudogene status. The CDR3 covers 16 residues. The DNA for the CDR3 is TGTGCAAGTCGCTTAGCGGAGGGAGGGGGTCCGAGCTTGCAGTACTTC. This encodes CASRLAEGGGPSLQYF.

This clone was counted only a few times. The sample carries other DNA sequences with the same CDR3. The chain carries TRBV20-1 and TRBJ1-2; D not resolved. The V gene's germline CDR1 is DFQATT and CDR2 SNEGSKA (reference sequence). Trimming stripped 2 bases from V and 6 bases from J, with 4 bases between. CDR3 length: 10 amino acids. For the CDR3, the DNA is TGCAGTGCTAGAAGTGATGGCTACACCTTC. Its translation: CSARSDGYTF.

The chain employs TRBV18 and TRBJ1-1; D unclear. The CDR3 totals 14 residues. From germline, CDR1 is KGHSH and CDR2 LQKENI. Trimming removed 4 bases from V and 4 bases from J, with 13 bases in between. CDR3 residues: CASSLNGPSTEAFF. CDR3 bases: TGTGCCAGCTCACTAAACGGTCCAAGCACTGAAGCTTTCTTT.

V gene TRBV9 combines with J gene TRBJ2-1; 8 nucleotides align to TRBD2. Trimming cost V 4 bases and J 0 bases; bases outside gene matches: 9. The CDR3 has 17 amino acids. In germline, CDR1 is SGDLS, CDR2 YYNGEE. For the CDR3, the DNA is TGTGCCAGCAGCCCTTACTCGGGAGGGGGCTCCTACAATGAGCAGTTCTTC. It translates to CASSPYSGGGSYNEQFF.

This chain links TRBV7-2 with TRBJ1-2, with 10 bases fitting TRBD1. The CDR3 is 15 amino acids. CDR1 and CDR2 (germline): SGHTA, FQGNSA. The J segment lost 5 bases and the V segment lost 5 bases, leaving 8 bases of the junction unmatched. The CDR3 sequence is CASSPRGTGDYGYTF. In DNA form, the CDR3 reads TGTGCCAGCAGCCCACGTGGGACAGGGGATTATGGCTACACCTTC.